Shown below are 20 T cell receptor beta chains from a single sample sequenced in a study of cytomegalovirus exposure and HLA in healthy donors. Primers for the PCR totalled 60 Vbeta and 13 Jbeta. The protocol was immunoSEQ multiplex PCR, while the TCRdb copy is restricted to in-frame clones and leaves out a portion. The sample has hundreds of thousands of clones; around 90% are singletons. The sample taken for sequencing was PBMCs. The receptors come from a woman under 30 in good health and CMV-seronegative.

This chain uses TRBV5-1 with TRBJ2-3, with a weak D call TRBD2 (6 bases). CDR3 length: 12 amino acids. The germline V and J ends were trimmed by 4 bases and 6 bases, with 9 bases remaining between them. Germline-derived CDR1 and CDR2 are SGHRS and YFSETQ. The CDR3: CASSLSGDTQYF. The CDR3 DNA reads TGCGCCAGCAGCCTCAGCGGGGATACGCAGTATTTT.

The V gene is TRBV4-2, the J gene TRBJ1-3; D unclear. This CDR3 is 15 amino acids long. V was shortened by 1 base and J by 2 bases, with 9 bases between the two germline ends. The germline V gene encodes CDR1 LGHNA and CDR2 YNFKEQ. CDR3 in amino acids: CASSQARGPGNTIYF. The CDR3 nucleotides read TGTGCCAGCAGCCAAGCCAGAGGCCCTGGAAACACCATATATTTT.

This clone was counted a single time. J is TRBJ1-2 and V is TRBV4-1; TRBD1 matches 7 bases. Per germline, CDR1 MGHRA and CDR2 YSYEKL. The CDR3 contains 15 residues. The junction had 5 bases not matched to a gene; V was cut back by 2 bases and J by 2 bases. The CDR3 DNA reads as TGCGCCAGCAGCCAATCCGGGACAGAGAACTATGGCTACACCTTC. Translation gives CASSQSGTENYGYTF.

This chain connects TRBV29-1 to TRBJ2-3; D ambiguous. The CDR3 is made up of 11 amino acids. CDR1 is SQVTM, CDR2 ANQGSEA, per germline. Trimming removed 4 bases from V and 6 bases from J, with 8 bases in between. CDR3 residues: CSVAGLDTQYF. In DNA, the CDR3 is TGCAGCGTTGCTGGGCTGGATACGCAGTATTTT.

This clone was seen a single time. The J gene is TRBJ2-1, the V gene TRBV5-1, with 7 nucleotides matching TRBD1. The J segment lost 4 bases and the V segment lost 4 bases, leaving 8 bases of the junction unmatched. The CDR3 is made up of 15 amino acids. Germline CDR1 SGHRS, CDR2 YFSETQ. The CDR3, as DNA: TGCGCCAGCAGCGGGGGACAGAGCCAATACAATGAGCAGTTCTTC. This sequence encodes CASSGGQSQYNEQFF.

In this sample, this clone turned up a few times. A junction boundary mismatches the germline segment, possibly from a read error. The chain has TRBV7-7 and TRBJ2-1; 11 bases map to TRBD2. The CDR3 runs 15 residues. The germline V gene encodes CDR1 SSHAT and CDR2 FNYEAQ (reference sequence). The chain's CDR3 is CASSRSGGAPNEQFF. CDR3 coding DNA: TGTGCTAGCAGTCGTAGCGGGGGGGCCCCCAATGAGCAGTTCTTC.

The chain employs TRBV30 and TRBJ1-2; 8 bases fit TRBD1. After removal of 0 bases from V and 4 bases from J, the junction contained 4 bases not matched to a gene. The CDR3 loop spans 14 amino acids. Germline V gene lookup returns CDR1 GTSNPN and CDR2 SVGIG (reference sequence). The CDR3 protein is CAWSVGTGLYGYTF. The CDR3 nucleotides are TGTGCCTGGAGTGTAGGGACAGGTCTCTATGGCTACACCTTC.

V and J are TRBV27 and TRBJ2-4, with D possibly matching TRBD1 (6 bases). Germline CDR1 is MNHEY and CDR2 is SMNVEV (reference sequence). The V end was cut by 8 bases, the J end by 8 bases, with 19 bases between. The CDR3 spans 14 residues. The CDR3 region has the DNA TGTGCCAGCCGCTCGGCTTGGGGGCGGGACATTCAGTACTTC. It yields the protein CASRSAWGRDIQYF.

The chain employs TRBV7-6 and TRBJ2-3, with no clear D. V lost 3 bases to trimming and J lost 1 base, with 8 bases between them. Per the germline V gene, CDR1 is SGHVS and CDR2 is FNYEAQ. This CDR3 contains 14 residues. The CDR3 protein is CASSFNRGTDTQYF. CDR3 in DNA: TGTGCCAGCAGCTTTAACAGAGGCACAGATACGCAGTATTTT.

V is TRBV5-4 and J is TRBJ1-1; 9 bases match TRBD1. The CDR3 totals 13 residues. V was clipped by 4 bases and J by 5 bases; unmatched bases: 3. Germline V gene sequence: CDR1 SGHNT, CDR2 YYREEE (reference sequence). CDR3 sequence (DNA): TGTGCCAGCAGCGGCGACAGGGGGACTGAAGCTTTCTTT. Amino acid sequence: CASSGDRGTEAFF.

The chain links TRBV2 to TRBJ1-5; TRBD1 aligns across 9 bases. The CDR3 has 14 amino acids. V was pared by 6 bases and J by 5 bases, with 5 bases of the junction left unmatched. Per germline, CDR1 SNHLY and CDR2 FYNNEI. The CDR3 sequence: CASRGRDRDQPQHF. Here the CDR3 DNA reads TGTGCCAGCAGGGGCCGGGACAGGGATCAGCCCCAGCATTTT. Filled out from reference TRBV2 and TRBJ1-5, the complete variable domain reads EPEVTQTPSHQVTQMGQEVILRCVPISNHLYFYWYRQILGQKVEFLVSFYNNEISEKSEIFDDQFSVERPDGSNFTLKIRSTKLEDSAMYFCASRGRDRDQPQHFGDGTRLSIL.

J is TRBJ1-1 and V is TRBV5-1; D uncertain. V lost 4 bases to trimming and J lost 0 bases, with 13 bases between them. The CDR3 covers 15 residues. Germline CDR1 is SGHRS and CDR2 is YFSETQ. The chain's CDR3 is CASSLRWSMNTEAFF. CDR3 nucleotide sequence: TGCGCCAGCAGCCTACGATGGAGCATGAACACTGAAGCTTTCTTT. Full variable domain (remainder filled in from reference TRBV5-1 and TRBJ1-1): KAGVTQTPRYLIKTRGQQVTLSCSPISGHRSVSWYQQTPGQGLQFLFEYFSETQRNKGNFPGRFSGRQFSNSRSEMNVSTLELGDSALYLCASSLRWSMNTEAFFGQGTRLTVV.

The DNA for the CDR3 is TGTGCCAGCAGCCGACAGATCTTCTATGGCTACACCTTC. It specifies CASSRQIFYGYTF. This chain joins TRBV6-5 and TRBJ1-2, with TRBD1 as a possible D gene (5 bases). Germline V gene data show CDR1 as MNHEY and CDR2 as SVGAGI. The CDR3 sequence is 13 residues long. V shed 6 bases and J shed 4 bases, with 12 bases lying between them.

This clone was detected only a few times. V gene TRBV5-4 combines with J gene TRBJ2-2; D is perhaps TRBD2 (5 bases). This CDR3 has 17 amino acids. V was cut by 0 bases and J by 6 bases, with 18 bases left in between. CDR1 and CDR2 (germline): SGHNT, YYREEE (reference sequence). The CDR3 sequence: CASSLAGGSLRAGELFF. CDR3 sequence (DNA): TGTGCCAGCAGCTTGGCCGGCGGGTCCTTACGAGCCGGGGAGCTGTTTTTT.

V is TRBV9 and J is TRBJ2-1, with a weak D call TRBD2 (6 bases). The CDR3 is made up of 18 amino acids. Germline V gene data show CDR1 as SGDLS and CDR2 as YYNGEE. The V and J ends lost 1 base and 1 base respectively, with 18 bases between them. CDR3 nucleotides: TGTGCCAGCAGCGTAACTAGCTCGGGAATAGGATCCTACAATGAGCAGTTCTTC. Translating it yields CASSVTSSGIGSYNEQFF.

The table lists this clone with a count of one. The V and J genes are TRBV5-1 and TRBJ2-5; a possible D gene is TRBD1 (5 bases). The DNA end favors TRBJ2-7, so the J call may be wrong. CDR1 and CDR2 (germline): SGHRS, YFSETQ. The CDR3 consists of 13 residues. DNA for the CDR3: TGCGCCAGCAGCCTCCGACAGAACTACGAGCAGTACTTC. Amino acids: CASSLRQNYEQYF.

This clone showed up just once. The V and J genes are TRBV2 and TRBJ1-1; D unclear. The CDR3 spans 15 residues. Germline-derived CDR1 and CDR2 are SNHLY and FYNNEI. Trimming left V 4 bases short and J 3 bases short, with 15 bases between. For the CDR3, the DNA is TGTGCCAGCAGTGCGCCCAGGCGGGTCGACACTGAAGCTTTCTTT. This encodes CASSAPRRVDTEAFF.

In this sample, this clone turned up once. This chain links TRBV6-1 with TRBJ1-2; D possibly corresponds to TRBD1 (6 bases). This CDR3 spans 13 amino acids. V was trimmed by 5 bases and J by 4 bases, leaving 11 bases between them. Germline lookup yields CDR1 MNHNS and CDR2 SASEGT. The CDR3 sequence: CASSPDSVYGYTF. CDR3 nucleotide sequence: TGTGCCAGCAGTCCGGACAGTGTCTATGGCTACACCTTC.

This chain uses TRBV10-3 with TRBJ2-3, with 7 bases matching TRBD2. The CDR3 extends over 14 amino acids. J was trimmed by 6 bases and V by 3 bases; bases with no gene match: 6. Per germline, CDR1 ENHRY and CDR2 SYGVKD. The CDR3 DNA is TGTGCCATCAGTGAATGGGCAGCGGGGGATACGCAGTATTTT. It translates to CAISEWAAGDTQYF.

About this clone: Other DNA sequences of this sample code for an identical CDR3. J is TRBJ2-7 and V is TRBV2; tentative D call: TRBD1 (6 bases). V lost 0 bases and J lost 0, with 9 bases in between. In germline, CDR1 is SNHLY, CDR2 FYNNEI. The CDR3 length is 15 residues. This CDR3 reads CASSEAGGSSYEQYF. CDR3 DNA sequence: TGTGCCAGCAGTGAAGCAGGGGGTAGCTCCTACGAGCAGTACTTC. Full variable domain (remainder filled in from reference TRBV2 and TRBJ2-7): EPEVTQTPSHQVTQMGQEVILRCVPISNHLYFYWYRQILGQKVEFLVSFYNNEISEKSEIFDDQFSVERPDGSNFTLKIRSTKLEDSAMYFCASSEAGGSSYEQYFGPGTRLTVT.